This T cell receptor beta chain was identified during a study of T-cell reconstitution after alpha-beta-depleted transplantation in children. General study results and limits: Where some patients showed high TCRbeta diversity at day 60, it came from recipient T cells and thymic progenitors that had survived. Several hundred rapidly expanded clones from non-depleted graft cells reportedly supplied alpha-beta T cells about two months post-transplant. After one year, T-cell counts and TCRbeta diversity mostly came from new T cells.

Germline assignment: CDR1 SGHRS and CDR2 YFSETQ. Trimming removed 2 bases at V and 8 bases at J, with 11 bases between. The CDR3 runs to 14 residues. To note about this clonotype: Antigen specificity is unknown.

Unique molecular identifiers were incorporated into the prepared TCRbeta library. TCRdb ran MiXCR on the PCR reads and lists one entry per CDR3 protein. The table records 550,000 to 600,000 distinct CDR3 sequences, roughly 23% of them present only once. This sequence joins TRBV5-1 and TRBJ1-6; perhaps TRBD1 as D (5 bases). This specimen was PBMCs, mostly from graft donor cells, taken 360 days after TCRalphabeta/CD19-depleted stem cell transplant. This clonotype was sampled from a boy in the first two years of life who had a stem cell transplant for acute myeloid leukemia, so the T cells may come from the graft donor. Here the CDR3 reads CASSFPGLDSPLHF. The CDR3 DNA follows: TGCGCCAGCAGCTTCCCAGGGTTGGATTCACCCCTCCACTTT.